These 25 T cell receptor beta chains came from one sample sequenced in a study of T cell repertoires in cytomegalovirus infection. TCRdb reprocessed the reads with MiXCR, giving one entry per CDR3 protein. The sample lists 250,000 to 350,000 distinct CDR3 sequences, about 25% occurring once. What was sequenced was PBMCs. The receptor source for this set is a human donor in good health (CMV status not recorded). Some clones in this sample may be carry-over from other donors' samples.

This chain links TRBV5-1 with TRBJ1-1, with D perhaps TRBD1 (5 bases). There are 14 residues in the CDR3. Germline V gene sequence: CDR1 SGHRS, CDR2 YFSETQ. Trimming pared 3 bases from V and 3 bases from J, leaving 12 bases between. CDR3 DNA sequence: TGCGCCAGCAGCTCCGACGGGGCGTACACTGAAGCTTTCTTT. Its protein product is CASSSDGAYTEAFF.

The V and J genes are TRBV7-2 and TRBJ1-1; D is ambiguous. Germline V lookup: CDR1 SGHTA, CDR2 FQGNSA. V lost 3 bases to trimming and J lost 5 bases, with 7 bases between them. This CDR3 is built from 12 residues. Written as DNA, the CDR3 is TGTGCCAGCAGCTTCGCAATGACTGAAGCTTTCTTT. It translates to CASSFAMTEAFF.

CDR3 loop: CASSPPGSQPQHF. The DNA for the CDR3 is TGTGCCAGCTCACCACCGGGTTCTCAGCCCCAGCATTTT. The gene calls are TRBV18 and TRBJ1-5; unclear D gene. Germline V CDR1 and CDR2: KGHSH, LQKENI. CDR3 size: 13 residues. Trimming left V 0 bases short and J 6 bases short, with 6 bases between.

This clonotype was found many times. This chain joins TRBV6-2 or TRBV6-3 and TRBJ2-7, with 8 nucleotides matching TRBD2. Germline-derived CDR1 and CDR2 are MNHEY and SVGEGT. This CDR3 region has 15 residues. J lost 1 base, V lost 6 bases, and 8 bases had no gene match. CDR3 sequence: CASSLSGSLSYEQYF. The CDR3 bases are TGTGCCAGCAGCCTGAGCGGGAGCTTATCCTACGAGCAGTACTTC.

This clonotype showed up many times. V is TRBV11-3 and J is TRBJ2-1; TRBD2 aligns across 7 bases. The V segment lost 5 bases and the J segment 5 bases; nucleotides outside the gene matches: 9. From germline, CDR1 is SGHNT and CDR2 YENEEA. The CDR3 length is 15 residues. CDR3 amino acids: CASSPSGGINNEQFF. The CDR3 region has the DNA TGTGCCAGCAGCCCTTCGGGGGGAATCAACAATGAGCAGTTCTTC. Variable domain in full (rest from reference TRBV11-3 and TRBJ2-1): EAGVVQSPRYKIIEKKQPVAFWCNPISGHNTLYWYLQNLGQGPELLIRYENEEAVDDSQLPKDRFSAERLKGVDSTLKIQPAELGDSAVYLCASSPSGGINNEQFFGPGTRLTVL.

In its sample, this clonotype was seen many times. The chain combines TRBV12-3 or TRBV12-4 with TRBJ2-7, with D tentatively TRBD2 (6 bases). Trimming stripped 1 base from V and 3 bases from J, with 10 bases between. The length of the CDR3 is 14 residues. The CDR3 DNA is TGTGCCAGCAGTTTAGGGCCGGGGGTCTACGAGCAGTACTTC. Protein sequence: CASSLGPGVYEQYF.

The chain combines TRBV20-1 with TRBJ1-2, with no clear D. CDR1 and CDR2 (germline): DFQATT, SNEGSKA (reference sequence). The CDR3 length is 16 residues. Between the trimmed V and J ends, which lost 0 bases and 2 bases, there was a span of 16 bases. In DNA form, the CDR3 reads TGCAGTGCTAGAGAAACTAACAATTACCTAAACTATGGCTACACCTTC. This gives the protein CSARETNNYLNYGYTF.

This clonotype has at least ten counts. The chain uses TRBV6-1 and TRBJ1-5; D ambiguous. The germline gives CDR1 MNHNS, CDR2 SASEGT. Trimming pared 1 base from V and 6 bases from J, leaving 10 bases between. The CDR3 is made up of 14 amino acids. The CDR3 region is CASSEGVGRQPQHF. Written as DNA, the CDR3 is TGTGCCAGCAGTGAAGGGGTAGGGCGTCAGCCCCAGCATTTT.

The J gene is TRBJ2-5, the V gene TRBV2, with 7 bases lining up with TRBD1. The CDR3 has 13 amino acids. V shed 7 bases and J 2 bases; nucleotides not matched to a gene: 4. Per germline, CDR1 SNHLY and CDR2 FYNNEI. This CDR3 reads CASNRDRQETQYF. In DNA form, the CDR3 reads TGTGCCAGCAATCGGGACAGACAAGAGACCCAGTACTTC.

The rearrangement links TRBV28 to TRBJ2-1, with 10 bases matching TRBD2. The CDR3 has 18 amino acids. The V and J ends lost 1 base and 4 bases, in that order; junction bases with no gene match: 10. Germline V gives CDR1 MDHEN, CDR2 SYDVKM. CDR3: CASSLSRPLAGVYNEQFF. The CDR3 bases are TGTGCCAGCAGTTTATCGAGGCCCCTAGCGGGGGTGTACAATGAGCAGTTCTTC.

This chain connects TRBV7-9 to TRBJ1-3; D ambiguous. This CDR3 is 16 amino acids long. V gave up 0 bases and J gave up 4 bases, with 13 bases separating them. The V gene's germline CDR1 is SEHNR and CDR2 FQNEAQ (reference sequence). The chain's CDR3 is CASSLALGSQGNTIYF. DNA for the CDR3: TGTGCCAGCAGCTTAGCGCTCGGTTCTCAGGGAAACACCATATATTTT.

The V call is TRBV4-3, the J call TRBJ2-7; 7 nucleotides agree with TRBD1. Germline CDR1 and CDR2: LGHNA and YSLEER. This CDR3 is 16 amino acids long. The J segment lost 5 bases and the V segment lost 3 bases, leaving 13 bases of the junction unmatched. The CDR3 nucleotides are TGCGCCAGCAGCCACCTCCCGGGGCAGGGGGATAACGAGCAGTACTTC. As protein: CASSHLPGQGDNEQYF.

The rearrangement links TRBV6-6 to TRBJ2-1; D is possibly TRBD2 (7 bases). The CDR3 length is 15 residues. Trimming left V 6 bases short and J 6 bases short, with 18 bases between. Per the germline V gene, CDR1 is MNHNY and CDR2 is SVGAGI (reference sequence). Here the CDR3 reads CASSPAGARVNEQFF. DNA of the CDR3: TGTGCCAGCAGCCCCGCGGGGGCTCGAGTCAATGAGCAGTTCTTC.

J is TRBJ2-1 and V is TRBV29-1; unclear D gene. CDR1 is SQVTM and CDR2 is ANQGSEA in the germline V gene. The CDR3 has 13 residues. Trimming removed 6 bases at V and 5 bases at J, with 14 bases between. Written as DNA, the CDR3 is TGCAGCGTCGTCCAGCAGAGCAACAATGAGCAGTTCTTC. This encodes CSVVQQSNNEQFF.

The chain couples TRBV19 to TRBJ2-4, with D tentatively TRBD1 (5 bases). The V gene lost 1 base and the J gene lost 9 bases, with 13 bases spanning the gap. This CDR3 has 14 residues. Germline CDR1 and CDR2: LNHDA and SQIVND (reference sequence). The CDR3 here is CASSIGGQSRIQYF. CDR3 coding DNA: TGTGCCAGTAGTATAGGGGGCCAGAGTCGCATTCAGTACTTC.

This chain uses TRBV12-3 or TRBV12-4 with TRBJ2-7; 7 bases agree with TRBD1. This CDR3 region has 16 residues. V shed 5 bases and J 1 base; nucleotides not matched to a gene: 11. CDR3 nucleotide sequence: TGTGCCAGCAGTCGGGGCCTCGGACAGGTTTCCTACGAGCAGTACTTC. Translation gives CASSRGLGQVSYEQYF.

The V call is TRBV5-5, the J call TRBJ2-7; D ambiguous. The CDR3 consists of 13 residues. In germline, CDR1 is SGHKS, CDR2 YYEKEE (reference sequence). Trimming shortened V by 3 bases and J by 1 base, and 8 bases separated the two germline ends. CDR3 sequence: CASSSTLSYEQYF. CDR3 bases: TGTGCCAGCAGCTCGACACTATCCTACGAGCAGTACTTC.

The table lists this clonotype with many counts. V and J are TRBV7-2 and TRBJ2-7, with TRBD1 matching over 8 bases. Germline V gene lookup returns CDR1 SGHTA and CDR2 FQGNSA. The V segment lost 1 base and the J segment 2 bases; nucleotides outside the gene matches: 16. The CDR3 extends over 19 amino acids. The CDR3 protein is CASSLGRNGQGQLPYEQYF. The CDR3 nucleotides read TGTGCCAGCAGCTTAGGGCGGAACGGACAGGGTCAGTTGCCCTACGAGCAGTACTTC.

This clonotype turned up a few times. As DNA, the CDR3 is TGTGCCAGCAGCCGACTAGTGAGGGATACGCAGTATTTT. This sequence encodes CASSRLVRDTQYF. The chain uses TRBV7-2 and TRBJ2-3, with a tentative D call TRBD2 (6 bases). With 5 bases removed from V and 6 bases from J, the gap between germline ends came to 12 bases. The CDR3 totals 13 residues. The V gene's germline CDR1 is SGHTA and CDR2 FQGNSA. Variable domain in full (rest from reference TRBV7-2 and TRBJ2-3): GAGVSQSPSNKVTEKGKDVELRCDPISGHTALYWYRQSLGQGLEFLIYFQGNSAPDKSGLPSDRFSAERTGGSVSTLTIQRTQQEDSAVYLCASSRLVRDTQYFGPGTRLTVL.

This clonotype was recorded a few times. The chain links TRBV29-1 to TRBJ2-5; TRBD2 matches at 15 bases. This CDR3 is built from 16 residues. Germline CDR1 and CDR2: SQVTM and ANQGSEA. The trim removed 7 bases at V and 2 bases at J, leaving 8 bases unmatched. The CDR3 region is CSALPGLAGGQETQYF. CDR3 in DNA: TGCAGCGCATTACCGGGACTAGCGGGGGGACAAGAGACCCAGTACTTC.

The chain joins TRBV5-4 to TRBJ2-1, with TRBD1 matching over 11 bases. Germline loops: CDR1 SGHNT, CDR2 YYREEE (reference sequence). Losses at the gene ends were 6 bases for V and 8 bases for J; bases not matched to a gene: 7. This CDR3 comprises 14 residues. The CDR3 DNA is TGTGCCAGCAACGCCGGGACAGGGGGTCATGAGCAGTTCTTC. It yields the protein CASNAGTGGHEQFF. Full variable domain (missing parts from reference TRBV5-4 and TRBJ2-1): ETGVTQSPTHLIKTRGQQVTLRCSSQSGHNTVSWYQQALGQGPQFIFQYYREEENGRGNFPPRFSGLQFPNYSSELNVNALELDDSALYLCASNAGTGGHEQFFGPGTRLTVL.

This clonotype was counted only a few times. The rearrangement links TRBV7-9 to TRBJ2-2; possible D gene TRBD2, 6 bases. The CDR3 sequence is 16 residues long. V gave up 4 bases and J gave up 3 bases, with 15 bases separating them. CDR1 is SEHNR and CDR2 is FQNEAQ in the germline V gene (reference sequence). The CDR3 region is CASSSGPWGDTGELFF. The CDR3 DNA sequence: TGTGCCAGCAGCTCCGGGCCGTGGGGGGACACCGGGGAGCTGTTTTTT. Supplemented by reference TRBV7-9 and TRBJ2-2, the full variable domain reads DTGVSQNPRHKITKRGQNVTFRCDPISEHNRLYWYRQTLGQGPEFLTYFQNEAQLEKSRLLSDRFSAERPKGSFSTLEIQRTEQGDSAMYLCASSSGPWGDTGELFFGEGSRLTVL.

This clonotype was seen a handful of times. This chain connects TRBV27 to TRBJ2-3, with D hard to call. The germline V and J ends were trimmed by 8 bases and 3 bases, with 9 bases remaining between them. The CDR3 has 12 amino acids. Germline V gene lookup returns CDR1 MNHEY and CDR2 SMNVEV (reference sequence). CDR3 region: CASGRTTDTQYF. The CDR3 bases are TGTGCCAGCGGCCGGACGACAGATACGCAGTATTTT.

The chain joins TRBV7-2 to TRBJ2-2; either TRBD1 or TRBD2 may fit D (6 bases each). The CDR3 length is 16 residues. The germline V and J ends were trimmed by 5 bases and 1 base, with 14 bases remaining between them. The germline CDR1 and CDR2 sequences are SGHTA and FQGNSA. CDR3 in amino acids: CASSLKAGQNTGELFF. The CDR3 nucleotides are TGTGCCAGCAGCCTAAAGGCGGGACAGAACACCGGGGAGCTGTTTTTT.

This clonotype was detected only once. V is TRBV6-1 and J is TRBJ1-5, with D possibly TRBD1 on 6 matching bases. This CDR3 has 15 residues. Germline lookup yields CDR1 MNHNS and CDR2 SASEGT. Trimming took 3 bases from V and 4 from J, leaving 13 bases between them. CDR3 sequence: CASSEGAVGNQPQHF. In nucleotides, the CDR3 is TGTGCCAGCAGTGAGGGGGCGGTAGGTAATCAGCCCCAGCATTTT.